The T cell receptor beta chain under discussion was sequenced for a study of long-term antiretroviral therapy in people with HIV. Cryopreserved PBMC samples of roughly 0.95-11 million cells were used for DNA extraction. The CDR3 sequence is 15 residues long. V dropped 2 bases and J dropped 0 bases, with 10 bases sitting between them. The germline CDR1 and CDR2 sequences are SGHVS and FQNEAQ. An immunoSEQ assay, version v3.0, was performed at survey level. Produced via immunoSEQ multiplex PCR; TCRdb's table is partial and in-frame only. This sample yields 20,000 to 25,000 clones, of which roughly 80% are seen a single time; 5.6% belongs to the top ten.

The specimen was unsorted PBMCs, collected 0.7 years before starting antiretroviral therapy. V and J are TRBV7-8 and TRBJ1-1, with D perhaps matching TRBD1 (5 bases). The clonotype was recovered from a man aged 25 to 45 with HIV. CDR3 sequence: CASSLRRQMNTEAFF. Written as DNA, the CDR3 is TGTGCCAGCAGCTTACGGCGACAGATGAACACTGAAGCTTTCTTT.